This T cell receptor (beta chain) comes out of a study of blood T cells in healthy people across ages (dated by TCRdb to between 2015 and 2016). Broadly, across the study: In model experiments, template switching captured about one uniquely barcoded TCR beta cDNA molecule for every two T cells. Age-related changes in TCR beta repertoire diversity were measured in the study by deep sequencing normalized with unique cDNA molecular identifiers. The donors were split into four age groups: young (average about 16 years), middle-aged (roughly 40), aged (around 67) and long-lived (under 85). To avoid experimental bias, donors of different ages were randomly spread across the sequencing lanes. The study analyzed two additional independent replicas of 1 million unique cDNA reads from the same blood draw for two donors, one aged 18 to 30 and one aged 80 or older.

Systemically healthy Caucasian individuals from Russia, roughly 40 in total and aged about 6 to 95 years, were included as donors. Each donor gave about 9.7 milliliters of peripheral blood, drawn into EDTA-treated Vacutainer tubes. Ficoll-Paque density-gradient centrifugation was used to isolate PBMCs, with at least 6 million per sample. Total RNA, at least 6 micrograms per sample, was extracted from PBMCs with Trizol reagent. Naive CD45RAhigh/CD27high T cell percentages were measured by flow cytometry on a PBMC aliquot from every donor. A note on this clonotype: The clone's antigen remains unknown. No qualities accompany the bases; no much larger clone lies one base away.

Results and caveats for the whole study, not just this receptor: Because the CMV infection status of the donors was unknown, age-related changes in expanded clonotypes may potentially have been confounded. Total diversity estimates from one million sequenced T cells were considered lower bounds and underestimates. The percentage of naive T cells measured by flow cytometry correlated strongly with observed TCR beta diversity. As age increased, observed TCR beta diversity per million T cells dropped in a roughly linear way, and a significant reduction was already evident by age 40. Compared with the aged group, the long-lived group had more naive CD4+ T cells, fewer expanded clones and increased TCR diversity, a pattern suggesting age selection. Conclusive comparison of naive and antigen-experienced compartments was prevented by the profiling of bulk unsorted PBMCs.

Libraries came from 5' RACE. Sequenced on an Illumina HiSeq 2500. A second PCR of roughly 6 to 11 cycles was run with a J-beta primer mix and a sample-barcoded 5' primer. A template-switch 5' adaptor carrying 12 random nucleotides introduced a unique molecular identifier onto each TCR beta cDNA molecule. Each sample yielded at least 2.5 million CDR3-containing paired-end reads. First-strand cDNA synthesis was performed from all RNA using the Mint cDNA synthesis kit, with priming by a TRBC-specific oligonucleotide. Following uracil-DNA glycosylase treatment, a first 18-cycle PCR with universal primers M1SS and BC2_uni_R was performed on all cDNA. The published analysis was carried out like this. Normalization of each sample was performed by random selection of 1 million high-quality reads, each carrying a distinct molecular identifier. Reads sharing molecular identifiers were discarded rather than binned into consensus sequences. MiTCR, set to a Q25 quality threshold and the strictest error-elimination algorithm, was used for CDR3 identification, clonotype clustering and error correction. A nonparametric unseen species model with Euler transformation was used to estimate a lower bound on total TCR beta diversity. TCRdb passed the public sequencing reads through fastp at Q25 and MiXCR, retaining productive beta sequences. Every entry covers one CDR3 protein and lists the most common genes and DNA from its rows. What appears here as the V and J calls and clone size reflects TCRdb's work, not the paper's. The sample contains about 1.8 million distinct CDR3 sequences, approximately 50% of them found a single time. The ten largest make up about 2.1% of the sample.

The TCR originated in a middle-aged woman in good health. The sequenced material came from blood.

The CDR3 region reads CASSLAPARVETQYF. The DNA is as follows: TGTGCCAGCAGCTTGGCCCCGGCCAGGGTGGAGACCCAGTACTTC. The chain was built from TRBV5-4 and TRBJ2-5; TRBD1 might be the D gene, on 5 matching bases. Deletion took 0 bases off V and 5 bases off J, with a span of 14 bases between the germline ends. For CDR1 and CDR2, the germline V gene (reference sequence) lists SGHNT and YYREEE. CDR3 length: 15 amino acids, cysteine to phenylalanine. Just the 45-base CDR3 DNA is kept, in frame starting at base 1.